Listed here is a single T cell receptor (beta chain). This entry comes from a study of technical replicates of blood from several donors. Profiled with immunoSEQ multiplex PCR; TCRdb holds only in-frame clones, not every one. The sample shows under 80,000 clones, more than 85% of them seen only once. CDR1 MDHEN and CDR2 SYDVKM come from the germline V gene. The CDR3 loop spans 16 amino acids. V was shortened by 4 bases and J by 8 bases, with 20 bases between the two germline ends. Material: T cells isolated from PBMCs. The receptor's source is a human donor in good health. Some clones in this sample may be carry-over from other donors' samples. The chain is built from TRBV28 and TRBJ1-4; maybe TRBD1 (5 bases). The CDR3 DNA is TGTGCCAGCAGTTCGGGACGGGGAGGGATGATGGAAAAACTGTTTTTT. Encoded protein: CASSSGRGGMMEKLFF.